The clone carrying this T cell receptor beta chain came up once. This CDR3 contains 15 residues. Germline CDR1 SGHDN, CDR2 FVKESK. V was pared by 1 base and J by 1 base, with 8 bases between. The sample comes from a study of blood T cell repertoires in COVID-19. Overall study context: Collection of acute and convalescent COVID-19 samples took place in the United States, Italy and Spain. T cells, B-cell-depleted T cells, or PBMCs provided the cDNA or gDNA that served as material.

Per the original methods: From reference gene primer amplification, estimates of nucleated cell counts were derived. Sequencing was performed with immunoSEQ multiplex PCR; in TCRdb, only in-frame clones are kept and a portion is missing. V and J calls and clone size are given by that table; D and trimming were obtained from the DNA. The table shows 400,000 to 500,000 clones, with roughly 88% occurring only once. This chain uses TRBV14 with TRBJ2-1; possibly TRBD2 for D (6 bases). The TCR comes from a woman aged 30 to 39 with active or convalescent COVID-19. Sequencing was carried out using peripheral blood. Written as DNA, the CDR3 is TGTGCCAGCAGCCAAGGGGGAGGTTCCTACAATGAGCAGTTCTTC. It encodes CASSQGGGSYNEQFF.